The 18 T cell receptor beta chains below were found in one sample sequenced in a study of beta chain features in type 1 diabetes. The isolated RNA, all of it, was reverse transcribed, so expressed TCRB transcripts were what got sequenced. Produced via immunoSEQ multiplex PCR; TCRdb's table is partial and in-frame only. The repertoire consists of 250,000 or so clones, with about 70% occurring once and the leading ten covering about 0.051%. The sequenced sample was naive CD4+ T cells from blood. The receptors here all came from a man under 40 in good health.

The chain couples TRBV9 to TRBJ2-4; 7 bases are shared with TRBD2. CDR3 size: 14 residues. The trim removed 2 bases at V and 5 bases at J, leaving 4 bases unmatched. Germline values: CDR1 SGDLS, CDR2 YYNGEE. The CDR3 spells CASSVGGLQNIQYF. The DNA for the CDR3 is TGTGCCAGCAGCGTGGGAGGGCTCCAAAACATTCAGTACTTC. Variable domain in full (rest from reference TRBV9 and TRBJ2-4): DSGVTQTPKHLITATGQRVTLRCSPRSGDLSVYWYQQSLDQGLQFLIQYYNGEERAKGNILERFSAQQFPDLHSELNLSSLELGDSALYFCASSVGGLQNIQYFGAGTRLSVL.

The J gene is TRBJ2-5, the V gene TRBV5-4; perhaps TRBD2 as D (6 bases). V dropped 0 bases and J dropped 2 bases, with 8 bases sitting between them. Germline V gene lookup returns CDR1 SGHNT and CDR2 YYREEE (reference sequence). There are 14 residues in the CDR3. The CDR3 protein is CASSLAGGQETQYF. DNA for the CDR3: TGTGCCAGCAGCTTGGCTGGGGGGCAAGAGACCCAGTACTTC.

The chain couples TRBV20-1 to TRBJ2-4, with D uncertain. Germline CDR1 reads DFQATT; CDR2 reads SNEGSKA (reference sequence). The CDR3 extends over 11 amino acids. V lost 6 bases and J lost 5, with 8 bases in between. CDR3 amino acids: CSAQRENIQYF. The CDR3 DNA follows: TGCAGTGCCCAAAGAGAAAACATTCAGTACTTC.

The V call is TRBV25-1, the J call TRBJ2-7, with 9 nucleotides matching TRBD1. Germline CDR1 reads MGHDK; CDR2 reads SYGVNS. The CDR3 sequence is 14 residues long. The trim removed 4 bases at V and 3 bases at J, leaving 4 bases unmatched. The CDR3: CASSVETGGYEQYF. The CDR3 coding sequence is TGTGCCAGCAGTGTAGAGACAGGGGGCTACGAGCAGTACTTC.

The chain links TRBV29-1 to TRBJ2-5, with a possible D match to TRBD2 (5 bases). Deletions cut 0 bases from V and 5 bases from J, with 19 bases between. Germline values: CDR1 SQVTM, CDR2 ANQGSEA. The CDR3 has 16 residues. Here the CDR3 DNA reads TGCAGCGTTGAAGATCCGGCGGACTTCCCGAGGGAGACCCAGTACTTC. The encoded protein is CSVEDPADFPRETQYF.

The chain combines TRBV7-2 with TRBJ2-3, with 11 bases fitting TRBD1. The germline V gene has CDR1 SGHTA and CDR2 FQGNSA. The CDR3 covers 16 residues. Trimming at V came to 3 bases and at J to 2 bases, leaving 4 bases not matched to a gene. The CDR3 DNA sequence: TGTGCCAGCAGCTTTGGGACAGGGGGATTCACAGATACGCAGTATTTT. It codes for CASSFGTGGFTDTQYF.

This clone was recorded only once. This rearrangement joins TRBV28 to TRBJ2-7; no clear D gene. The germline V and J ends were trimmed by 2 bases and 0 bases, with 5 bases remaining between them. Germline V gives CDR1 MDHEN, CDR2 SYDVKM. The CDR3 has 13 amino acids. As DNA, the CDR3 is TGTGCCAGCAGTTTACACGGCTCCTACGAGCAGTACTTC. The encoded protein is CASSLHGSYEQYF.

This chain connects TRBV7-2 to TRBJ2-5; 7 bases are shared with TRBD1. CDR3 length equals 14 residues. The J segment lost 5 bases and the V segment lost 5 bases, leaving 8 bases of the junction unmatched. CDR1 and CDR2 from the germline V gene are SGHTA and FQGNSA. The CDR3 loop reads CASSPRQGWETQYF. CDR3 bases: TGTGCCAGCAGCCCCAGACAGGGTTGGGAGACCCAGTACTTC.

The V call is TRBV4-3, the J call TRBJ2-1; tentatively, D is TRBD2 (12 bases). Germline V gene data show CDR1 as LGHNA and CDR2 as YSLEER. Trimming removed 5 bases from V and 7 bases from J, with 27 bases in between. The CDR3 runs 18 residues. The CDR3 DNA reads as TGCGCCAGCAGCGAAGGGACAGGGGGGACTAGCGGGCAAAATGAGCAGTTCTTC. The encoded protein is CASSEGTGGTSGQNEQFF.

V gene TRBV7-9 combines with J gene TRBJ1-2; 7 nucleotides line up with TRBD1. The CDR3 runs to 13 residues. Germline V gene sequence: CDR1 SEHNR, CDR2 FQNEAQ (reference sequence). The ends lost 6 bases at V and 8 bases at J; junction bases unmatched: 9. DNA of the CDR3: TGTGCCAGCAGTCGACAGGGACCCGGGGGCTACACCTTC. Encoded protein: CASSRQGPGGYTF.

Turning to this clone: The same CDR3 is also encoded by other DNA sequences in this sample. The genes are TRBV29-1 and TRBJ1-1; D ambiguous. The CDR3 contains 13 residues. Per the germline V gene, CDR1 is SQVTM and CDR2 is ANQGSEA. V was clipped by 4 bases and J by 0 bases, with 9 bases between them. The CDR3 reads CSVGGRMNTEAFF. Written as DNA, the CDR3 is TGCAGCGTTGGAGGTCGTATGAACACTGAAGCTTTCTTT.

The chain links TRBV28 to TRBJ2-3; no definite D call. CDR1 and CDR2 (germline): MDHEN, SYDVKM. CDR3 size: 14 residues. V dropped 2 bases and J dropped 6 bases, with 12 bases sitting between them. CDR3 DNA: TGTGCCAGCAGTTTAGTAGCACCTAAGGATACGCAGTATTTT. Amino acids: CASSLVAPKDTQYF.

J is TRBJ2-4 and V is TRBV28; 7 bases are a match to TRBD1. The germline V gene has CDR1 MDHEN and CDR2 SYDVKM. V was pared by 2 bases and J by 0 bases, with 4 bases of the junction left unmatched. The CDR3 extends over 16 amino acids. CDR3 loop: CASSLGTVVAKNIQYF. CDR3 sequence (DNA): TGTGCCAGCAGTTTAGGGACAGTGGTAGCCAAAAACATTCAGTACTTC.

Only a few counts were recorded for this clone. The chain combines TRBV11-2 with TRBJ2-3; D possibly corresponds to TRBD1 (5 bases). CDR3 length: 14 residues. V gave up 4 bases and J gave up 3 bases, with 11 bases separating them. Germline CDR1 SGHAT, CDR2 FQNNGV. CDR3 sequence reads: CASSSQARTDTQYF. CDR3 DNA sequence: TGTGCCAGCAGCTCACAGGCCCGGACAGATACGCAGTATTTT.

The V gene is TRBV4-3, the J gene TRBJ2-3; the D is unclear. This CDR3 contains 16 residues. The germline CDR1 and CDR2 sequences are LGHNA and YSLEER. Trimming removed 3 bases at V and 1 base at J, with 14 bases between. CDR3 region: CASSQFAGHGTDTQYF. DNA of the CDR3: TGCGCCAGCAGCCAGTTTGCCGGGCACGGCACAGATACGCAGTATTTT.

This clone was picked up a small number of times. This chain connects TRBV29-1 to TRBJ2-5; 14 bases line up with TRBD2. With 4 bases clipped from V and 6 bases from J, the junction kept 13 bases outside the gene matches. Looked up from germline, CDR1 is SQVTM and CDR2 is ANQGSEA. The CDR3 loop spans 17 amino acids. The CDR3 here is CSVGFGTSGSSGKTQYF. CDR3 DNA: TGCAGCGTTGGGTTTGGGACTAGCGGGAGCAGTGGAAAGACCCAGTACTTC.

V is TRBV6-5 and J is TRBJ2-1; 12 bases match TRBD2. Germline V gene lookup returns CDR1 MNHEY and CDR2 SVGAGI. The CDR3 covers 14 residues. V was clipped by 6 bases and J by 6 bases; unmatched bases: 3. The CDR3: CASSLAGGFNEQFF. The CDR3 DNA is TGTGCCAGCAGCCTAGCGGGAGGGTTCAATGAGCAGTTCTTC.

This clone was seen only a few times. The rearrangement links TRBV4-2 to TRBJ2-5; D gene unclear. The CDR3 runs 14 residues. V lost 4 bases and J lost 5, with 14 bases in between. Germline CDR1 and CDR2: LGHNA and YNFKEQ. The CDR3 DNA reads TGTGCCAGCAGCCCTCCACACGCGCGGGAGACCCAGTACTTC. It is translated as CASSPPHARETQYF.